This TCR beta chain appears in the sequencing data of a study of CD8 T cell repertoires and HIV-1 epitope variants. Note on this clone: The antigen remains undetermined.

Germline V gene lookup returns CDR1 SGHDT and CDR2 YYEEEE. After removal of 2 bases from V and 6 bases from J, the junction contained 12 bases not matched to a gene. The CDR3 spans 17 residues. Sequencing was performed with immunoSEQ multiplex PCR; in TCRdb, only in-frame clones are kept and a portion is missing. Found here are roughly 5,900 clones, over 60% of them singletons; the top ten hold 35% to 50%. The sample consisted of cultured CD8+ T cells derived from PBMCs. This clonotype originated in a male donor with HIV. This rearrangement joins TRBV5-6 to TRBJ2-2; 8 bases align to TRBD2. CDR3 nucleotide sequence: TGTGCCAGCAGCTTTGCAAGTAGCGGGACGGTGGCCGGGGAGCTGTTTTTT. Protein product: CASSFASSGTVAGELFF. Combining the CDR3 with reference TRBV5-6 and TRBJ2-2 gives the whole variable domain DAGVTQSPTHLIKTRGQQVTLRCSPKSGHDTVSWYQQALGQGPQFIFQYYEEEERQRGNFPDRFSGHQFPNYSSELNVNALLLGDSALYLCASSFASSGTVAGELFFGEGSRLTVL.